The present TCR beta chain was sequenced within a study of blood T cell repertoires in COVID-19. The wider study: The origin of the acute and convalescent COVID-19 samples was the United States, Italy and Spain. PBMCs, B-cell-depleted T cells, or T cells were the source of the cDNA or gDNA that made up the material.

The CDR3 consists of 14 residues. Germline loops: CDR1 SQVTM, CDR2 ANQGSEA. Germline trimming cut 3 bases from V and 2 bases from J; bases unmatched to any gene: 5. Original data processing: Reference gene primer amplification in the assay estimated nucleated cell counts. Only in-frame clones appear in the TCRdb table, and some are missing; sequencing was by immunoSEQ multiplex PCR. V, J and clone size derive from that table, while D and trimming were established from the DNA sequence. This sample has around 130,000 clones; approximately 80% occur once, and the top ten carry 1.9%. What was sequenced was peripheral blood. The receptor's source is a man in his 70s with acute or convalescent COVID-19. The chain has TRBV29-1 and TRBJ2-7, with 9 nucleotides matching TRBD1. The chain's CDR3 is CSVETGGRAYEQYF. The CDR3 region has the DNA TGCAGCGTTGAGACAGGGGGAAGGGCCTACGAGCAGTACTTC.